This T cell receptor beta chain was sequenced in a study of blood T cell repertoires in COVID-19 (TCRdb year 2020). Study-level background: Samples from collaborators originated in the United States, Italy and Spain and spanned both the acute and convalescent phases of COVID-19. The material from the prospective study consisted of cDNA or gDNA derived from T cells, B-cell-depleted T cells, or PBMCs. The dataset comprised deeply sampled blood TCRbeta repertoires from subjects exposed to, actively infected with, or recovered from COVID-19. The repertoires were made available in a free public database intended to serve as a resource for research on the immune response to SARS-CoV-2. Samples came from the ongoing ImmuneRACE study (first 160 participants) plus 1,254 subjects from 6 global collaborators. Nearly every sample came with metadata listing a de-identified subject ID, COVID-19 status, age in years and sex. Where available, HLA class I and class II types were obtained from metadata supplied by the sample provider rather than from assay-based typing.

Collaborating institutions collected whole blood in K2EDTA tubes following their own protocols. For TCRbeta analysis, collaborators shipped samples as frozen whole blood, isolated PBMCs, or DNA extracted from either of those sample types. TCRbeta CDR3 regions were amplified from genomic DNA by means of the immunoSEQ Assay, a bias-controlled multiplex PCR. From the authors' description of their analysis: The number of nucleated cells in each sample was estimated by amplification of reference gene primers within the assay. To quantify the absolute abundance of each unique TCRbeta CDR3 rearrangement, sequence reads were collapsed and filtered. Productive Simpson clonality was computed per sample as the square root of Simpson's diversity index over productive rearrangements. TCRdb limited this immuneACCESS table to in-frame rearrangements with V and J called. A share of clones is missing; checked studies link under half to unresolved V genes, and the rest is unexplained. The DNA was the basis for D and trimming; V, J and clone size are from that table. The sample table holds just over 95,000 clones, of which about 81% were seen once. The ten most abundant clones make up 15% to 20% of the sample.

What the authors observed across the whole study: Clinical and demographic metadata were provided uncurated, with the amount varying by source and participant.

CDR1 and CDR2 are drawn from the germline V gene: SGHRS, YFSETQ. At the junction V is shortened by 2 bases and J by 2 bases, with 8 bases in between. The CDR3 contains 13 residues, cysteine and phenylalanine counted. Only the CDR3 portion is preserved as DNA: 39 bases, with reading frame beginning at the first base. A remark on this clone: Its antigen specificity is not known. Base-call qualities are not available, and no considerably larger clone is one nucleotide away.

The receptor was derived from an elderly man with acute or convalescent COVID-19. Rearrangement joined TRBV5-1 to TRBJ2-7; 5 matching bases give a weak D call of TRBD2. Sequencing was carried out using peripheral blood. The DNA sequence reads TGCGCCAGCAGCTTCGGGGAACCCTACGAGCAGTACTTC. Translated, this gives CASSFGEPYEQYF.